These T cell receptor beta chains were read from a single sample in a study of blood T cell repertoires in COVID-19. Clones were sequenced by immunoSEQ multiplex PCR, and TCRdb holds only the in-frame ones, with some missing. The table has 200,000 to 250,000 clones, approximately 83% seen once. The sample taken for sequencing was peripheral blood. Receptor source: a woman in her twenties or thirties who had recovered from COVID-19. Each CDR3 is given with its conserved first and last residue. Each record gives: D gene, J gene, clone size, V gene, CDR3 DNA, CDR3 protein. A D gene is named only where the DNA matches it firmly. For some rows the clone size is stated as once, few or many, or as a class when expanded; others skip it.

d_gene: TRBD1; j_gene: TRBJ2-7; abundance: .; v_gene: TRBV7-9; CDR3nt: TGTGCCAGCAGCACATCGACAGGGCCTCCCTACGAGCAGTACTTC; CDR3aa: CASSTSTGPPYEQYF
d_gene: .; j_gene: TRBJ1-1; abundance: .; v_gene: TRBV15; CDR3nt: TGTGCCACCAGCAGAGATAAGCGGCTGACAGGGAACACTGAAGCTTTCTTT; CDR3aa: CATSRDKRLTGNTEAFF
d_gene: .; j_gene: TRBJ2-2; abundance: .; v_gene: TRBV9; CDR3nt: TGTGCCAGCTCCGGGACAACGAACACCGGGGAGCTGTTTTTT; CDR3aa: CASSGTTNTGELFF
d_gene: .; j_gene: TRBJ1-4; abundance: once; v_gene: TRBV5-1; CDR3nt: TGCGCCAGCAGCTTGGACAGGGAGGGGGAAAAACTGTTTTTT; CDR3aa: CASSLDREGEKLFF
d_gene: .; j_gene: TRBJ1-5; abundance: .; v_gene: TRBV5-5; CDR3nt: TGTGCCAGCAGCTTGGACAGAGATCAGCCCCAGCATTTT; CDR3aa: CASSLDRDQPQHF
d_gene: .; j_gene: TRBJ1-3; abundance: .; v_gene: TRBV16; CDR3nt: TGTGCCAGCAGCCAATCCCGGAGCTCTGGAAACACCATATATTTT; CDR3aa: CASSQSRSSGNTIYF
d_gene: TRBD1; j_gene: TRBJ2-7; abundance: .; v_gene: TRBV5-8; CDR3nt: TGTGCCAGCAGCCGACCTGGGGACAGGGCGCACGAGCAGTACTTC; CDR3aa: CASSRPGDRAHEQYF
d_gene: TRBD2; j_gene: TRBJ2-1; abundance: .; v_gene: TRBV3-1/TRBV3-2; CDR3nt: TGTGCCAGCAGCCAAGGGGTGGCCGCCGGGACTAGCGGGGGGCTCTACAATGAGCAGTTCTTC; CDR3aa: CASSQGVAAGTSGGLYNEQFF
d_gene: .; j_gene: TRBJ1-5; abundance: .; v_gene: TRBV12-5; CDR3nt: TGTGCTAGTGCCCTCACAGGGTATGAGGAGCCCCAGCATTTT; CDR3aa: CASALTGYEEPQHF
d_gene: .; j_gene: TRBJ2-5; abundance: .; v_gene: TRBV7-9; CDR3nt: TGTGCCAGCAGCTTAGATGGCAGGGGTCGTGTGGTTGCCCTCGAGACCCAGTACTTC; CDR3aa: CASSLDGRGRVVALETQYF
d_gene: .; j_gene: TRBJ2-5; abundance: .; v_gene: TRBV5-6; CDR3nt: TGTGCCAGCAGCCCTGGGGACATACCGCAAGAGACCCAGTACTTC; CDR3aa: CASSPGDIPQETQYF
d_gene: .; j_gene: TRBJ1-5; abundance: few; v_gene: TRBV7-9; CDR3nt: TGTGCCAGCAGCTTACAAGGGGTTAAGCCCCAGCATTTT; CDR3aa: CASSLQGVKPQHF
d_gene: .; j_gene: TRBJ2-1; abundance: few; v_gene: TRBV6-4; CDR3nt: TGTGCCAGCAGTGCTCGGGAGCAAGTTCTCAATGAGCAGTTCTTC; CDR3aa: CASSAREQVLNEQFF
d_gene: .; j_gene: TRBJ1-5; abundance: .; v_gene: TRBV6-5; CDR3nt: TGTGCCAGCAGTTCCGTAAATCAGCCCCAGCATTTT; CDR3aa: CASSSVNQPQHF
d_gene: TRBD1; j_gene: TRBJ2-7; abundance: .; v_gene: TRBV5-6; CDR3nt: TGTGCCAGCAGCTTTGTTTTAGGGACAGGGGATATCTACGAGCAGTACTTC; CDR3aa: CASSFVLGTGDIYEQYF
d_gene: .; j_gene: TRBJ1-6; abundance: .; v_gene: TRBV6-5; CDR3nt: TGTGCCAGCAGTTACGGGCAGGGAGGGCATTCACCCCTCCACTTT; CDR3aa: CASSYGQGGHSPLHF
d_gene: .; j_gene: TRBJ1-5; abundance: .; v_gene: TRBV7-3; CDR3nt: TGTGCCAGCAGCTTAAGGCGGGGTCAGCCCCAGCATTTT; CDR3aa: CASSLRRGQPQHF
d_gene: .; j_gene: TRBJ2-7; abundance: .; v_gene: TRBV5-4; CDR3nt: TGTGCCAGCAGCTTGGGGCCGGGATCTTCGGTCGAGCAGTACTTC; CDR3aa: CASSLGPGSSVEQYF
d_gene: TRBD1; j_gene: TRBJ1-5; abundance: once; v_gene: TRBV30; CDR3nt: TGTGCCTGGGCCTCCCGGGACAGGGTTTTCAATCAGCCCCAGCATTTT; CDR3aa: CAWASRDRVFNQPQHF
d_gene: .; j_gene: TRBJ1-1; abundance: .; v_gene: TRBV10-2; CDR3nt: TGCGCCAGCAGGGGGGACACGTCTGCTGAAGCTTTCTTT; CDR3aa: CASRGDTSAEAFF
d_gene: .; j_gene: TRBJ2-1; abundance: .; v_gene: TRBV9; CDR3nt: TGTGCCAGCAGCGTAGCCAATCACAATGAGCAGTTCTTC; CDR3aa: CASSVANHNEQFF
d_gene: TRBD1; j_gene: TRBJ1-1; abundance: .; v_gene: TRBV23-1; CDR3nt: TGCGCCAGCAGTCACCCTGGACAGGGGACCACTGAAGCTTTCTTT; CDR3aa: CASSHPGQGTTEAFF
d_gene: TRBD1; j_gene: TRBJ1-2; abundance: few; v_gene: TRBV18; CDR3nt: TGTGCCAGCTCACTGGACAGGGCTAACTATGGCTACACCTTC; CDR3aa: CASSLDRANYGYTF
d_gene: TRBD1; j_gene: TRBJ1-2; abundance: .; v_gene: TRBV18; CDR3nt: TGTGCCAGCTCGCCCTCGACAGGGGATGGCTACACCTTC; CDR3aa: CASSPSTGDGYTF
d_gene: .; j_gene: TRBJ1-5; abundance: .; v_gene: TRBV7-2; CDR3nt: TGTGCCAGCAGCTTCGAGTTGAATCAGCCCCAGCATTTT; CDR3aa: CASSFELNQPQHF
d_gene: .; j_gene: TRBJ1-5; abundance: .; v_gene: TRBV18; CDR3nt: TGTGCCAGCTCACCAAGCAGACAGGCCATAATCAATCAGCCCCAGCATTTT; CDR3aa: CASSPSRQAIINQPQHF
d_gene: TRBD1; j_gene: TRBJ2-7; abundance: once; v_gene: TRBV10-3; CDR3nt: TGTGCCACCTCTCCAGGGGGCGCCGAGCAGTACTTC; CDR3aa: CATSPGGAEQYF
d_gene: .; j_gene: TRBJ2-4; abundance: .; v_gene: TRBV6-2/TRBV6-3; CDR3nt: TGTGCCAGCAGTAGTGACAGTCACCTAGCCAAAAACATTCAGTACTTC; CDR3aa: CASSSDSHLAKNIQYF
d_gene: .; j_gene: TRBJ1-2; abundance: .; v_gene: TRBV6-5; CDR3nt: TGTGCCAGCAGTTACTCCGGGCAGGGTTTTGGTGGCTACACCTTC; CDR3aa: CASSYSGQGFGGYTF
d_gene: TRBD2; j_gene: TRBJ2-7; abundance: .; v_gene: TRBV4-2; CDR3nt: TGTGCCAGCAGCCCCCAGCGGGACTTTACCTACGAGCAGTACTTC; CDR3aa: CASSPQRDFTYEQYF